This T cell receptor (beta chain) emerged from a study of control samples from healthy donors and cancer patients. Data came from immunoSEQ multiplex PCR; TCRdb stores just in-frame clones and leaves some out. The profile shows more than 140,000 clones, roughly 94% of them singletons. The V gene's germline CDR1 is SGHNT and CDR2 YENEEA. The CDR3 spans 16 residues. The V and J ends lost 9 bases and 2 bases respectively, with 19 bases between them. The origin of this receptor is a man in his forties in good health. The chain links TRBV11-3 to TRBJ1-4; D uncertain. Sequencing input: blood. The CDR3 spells CARMTGEQFTNEKLFF. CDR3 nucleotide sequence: TGTGCCAGGATGACTGGGGAGCAGTTTACTAATGAAAAACTGTTTTTT.